Below are 3 T cell receptor beta chains sequenced from a single sample in a study of Ad26.COV2.S vaccination and SARS-CoV-2 variants. TCRdb's copy holds only in-frame clones and misses some; the assay was immunoSEQ multiplex PCR. This sample has some 410,000 clones, with 80% to 95% found just once. Stated treatment: around 19 received Ad26.COV2.S at low or high dose, single or two shots; about 5 received placebo; per-sample allocation not given. Vaccine and placebo recipients were sampled on day 63 after the first injection. This specimen consisted of peripheral blood, obtained in a trial of Ad26.COV2.S vaccine versus placebo. These receptors all stem from a person aged 18-65 years who received the Ad26.COV2.S COVID-19 vaccine or a placebo.

V and J are TRBV27 and TRBJ2-7; unclear D gene. The germline V and J ends were trimmed by 3 bases and 5 bases, with 11 bases remaining between them. The CDR3 covers 13 residues. Germline V lookup: CDR1 MNHEY, CDR2 SMNVEV (reference sequence). DNA for the CDR3: TGTGCCAGCAGTTTCCGTCCCCGCAACGAGCAGTACTTC. Translated: CASSFRPRNEQYF.

The chain uses TRBV15 and TRBJ2-6; no clear D gene. The CDR3 totals 17 residues. Per the germline V gene, CDR1 is LNHNV and CDR2 is YYDKDF (reference sequence). With 0 bases removed from V and 0 bases from J, the gap between germline ends came to 9 bases. In nucleotides, the CDR3 is TGTGCCACCAGCAGAGATATTGCGTTCTCTGGGGCCAACGTCCTGACTTTC. Its protein product is CATSRDIAFSGANVLTF.

The V call is TRBV19, the J call TRBJ2-3, with a tentative D call TRBD2 (5 bases). This CDR3 has 15 amino acids. Germline values: CDR1 LNHDA, CDR2 SQIVND (reference sequence). V was pared by 5 bases and J by 4 bases, with 16 bases between. The chain's CDR3 is CASSRPTRGSDTQYF. The CDR3 bases are TGTGCCAGTAGTCGCCCTACCCGGGGTTCAGATACGCAGTATTTT.